The 15 T cell receptor beta chains reported below all come from one sample, sequenced in a study of blood T cell repertoires in COVID-19. Sequenced by immunoSEQ multiplex PCR; TCRdb stores in-frame clones only, minus some. The sample has almost 250,000 clones, around 87% seen once; the top ten hold 1.5% to 2%. Sequenced material: PBMCs or T cells enriched from blood (not recorded which). These receptors were collected from a woman aged 50 to 65 who had recovered from COVID-19.

This chain links TRBV4-1 with TRBJ1-3, with 7 bases identical to TRBD1. The CDR3 length is 17 residues. Germline assignment: CDR1 MGHRA and CDR2 YSYEKL. The J segment lost 4 bases and the V segment lost 4 bases, leaving 13 bases of the junction unmatched. CDR3 bases: TGCGCCAGCAGCCCCCACGGCCGGACAGGTCCGGGAAACACCATATATTTT. Amino acids: CASSPHGRTGPGNTIYF.

J is TRBJ2-7 and V is TRBV28; TRBD2 agrees at 10 bases. From germline, CDR1 is MDHEN and CDR2 SYDVKM. CDR3 length: 14 amino acids. With 8 bases clipped from V and 2 bases from J, the junction kept 6 bases outside the gene matches. The CDR3 nucleotides read TGTGCCAGCGCCGGACTAGCGGTGACCTACGAGCAGTACTTC. Protein: CASAGLAVTYEQYF. The full variable domain, with the rest looked up from reference TRBV28 and TRBJ2-7, is DVKVTQSSRYLVKRTGEKVFLECVQDMDHENMFWYRQDPGLGLRLIYFSYDVKMKEKGDIPEGYSVSREKKERFSLILESASTNQTSMYLCASAGLAVTYEQYFGPGTRLTVT.

The rearrangement uses TRBV5-1 and TRBJ2-2, with 10 bases that match TRBD1. The CDR3 is made up of 17 amino acids. From germline, CDR1 is SGHRS and CDR2 YFSETQ. The V and J ends lost 4 bases and 0 bases, in that order; junction bases with no gene match: 6. The CDR3 DNA reads TGCGCCAGCAGCCCAACCGGGACAGGGGCGAACACCGGGGAGCTGTTTTTT. Its protein product is CASSPTGTGANTGELFF.

J is TRBJ2-5 and V is TRBV7-6; the D gene is possibly TRBD2 (5 bases). Germline V gene lookup returns CDR1 SGHVS and CDR2 FNYEAQ. V dropped 5 bases and J dropped 7 bases, with 11 bases sitting between them. The CDR3 spans 12 residues. The CDR3: CASSPPGGTQYF. The CDR3 coding sequence is TGTGCCAGCAGCCCCCCCGGAGGGACCCAGTACTTC.

This chain uses TRBV11-2 with TRBJ2-3; 8 bases agree with TRBD2. The CDR3 totals 16 residues. Germline V lookup: CDR1 SGHAT, CDR2 FQNNGV. Trimming cost V 5 bases and J 0 bases; bases outside gene matches: 7. The CDR3 DNA sequence: TGTGCCAGCAGCAACTTCGCGGGAGGTAGCACAGATACGCAGTATTTT. Translating it yields CASSNFAGGSTDTQYF. The variable domain in full, completed from reference TRBV11-2 and TRBJ2-3, reads EAGVAQSPRYKIIEKRQSVAFWCNPISGHATLYWYQQILGQGPKLLIQFQNNGVVDDSQLPKDRFSAERLKGVDSTLKIQPAKLEDSAVYLCASSNFAGGSTDTQYFGPGTRLTVL.

This sequence joins TRBV19 and TRBJ2-7; the match to TRBD1 covers 7 bases. V lost 0 bases to trimming and J lost 5 bases; unmatched junction nucleotides: 10. The CDR3 runs 16 residues. Germline V lookup: CDR1 LNHDA, CDR2 SQIVND (reference sequence). The CDR3 spells CASSIEGGGAPHEQYF. CDR3 nucleotides: TGTGCCAGTAGTATAGAAGGGGGCGGAGCCCCACACGAGCAGTACTTC.

This chain joins TRBV28 and TRBJ1-3; possible D gene TRBD1, 5 bases. CDR1 and CDR2 (germline): MDHEN, SYDVKM. CDR3 size: 17 residues. Trimming took 5 bases from V and 0 from J, leaving 17 bases between them. CDR3 DNA sequence: TGTGCCAGCAGTGGGAAGGACATAGCTTACTCTGGAAACACCATATATTTT. The encoded protein is CASSGKDIAYSGNTIYF.

This chain connects TRBV5-6 to TRBJ1-3, with D possibly being TRBD1 (6 bases). This CDR3 is built from 16 residues. From germline, CDR1 is SGHDT and CDR2 YYEEEE. Trimming stripped 4 bases from V and 4 bases from J, with 18 bases between. The CDR3 bases are TGTGCCAGCAGCATGGGGACAAAAAGTTTCGGAAACACCATATATTTT. This translates into CASSMGTKSFGNTIYF.

CDR3 sequence (DNA): TGTGCCAGCAGGGAGGGTGCTAGCGGGAGAGCCAGAGTCGGGGAGCTGTTTTTT. The encoded protein is CASREGASGRARVGELFF. The J gene is TRBJ2-2, the V gene TRBV7-2, with 10 bases matching TRBD2. Germline V gene data show CDR1 as SGHTA and CDR2 as FQGNSA. V shed 6 bases, J shed 7 bases, and the junction held 17 bases outside the gene matches. CDR3 length equals 18 residues.

In its sample, this clone was seen a few times. The chain has TRBV9 and TRBJ2-1; 8 bases match TRBD2. V trimming: 0 bases; J trimming: 4 bases; junction bases outside the gene matches: 6. CDR1 is SGDLS and CDR2 is YYNGEE in the germline V gene. The CDR3 contains 16 residues. The CDR3 nucleotides read TGTGCCAGCAGCGTAGGGACGGGAGGGCCATACAATGAGCAGTTCTTC. Translated: CASSVGTGGPYNEQFF.

The rearrangement links TRBV6-5 to TRBJ1-1; 8 nucleotides align to TRBD1. V shed 6 bases, J shed 1 base, and the junction held 4 bases outside the gene matches. The germline gives CDR1 MNHEY, CDR2 SVGAGI. The CDR3 has 14 amino acids. CDR3 nucleotides: TGTGCCAGCAGGCCAGGGGGCGGGAACACTGAAGCTTTCTTT. It translates to CASRPGGGNTEAFF.

The gene calls are TRBV27 and TRBJ1-1; D is unresolved. There are 14 residues in the CDR3. Trimming pared 5 bases from V and 5 bases from J, leaving 15 bases between. Germline lookup yields CDR1 MNHEY and CDR2 SMNVEV (reference sequence). The CDR3 DNA reads as TGTGCCAGCAGTCCCTCTCTAGGCGGGACTGAAGCTTTCTTT. It specifies CASSPSLGGTEAFF.

The V gene is TRBV4-1, the J gene TRBJ2-5; D gene ambiguous. The germline CDR1 and CDR2 sequences are MGHRA and YSYEKL. V was shortened by 4 bases and J by 6 bases, with 12 bases between the two germline ends. The CDR3 runs 13 residues. CDR3 loop: CASSPPNDKTQYF. CDR3 coding DNA: TGCGCCAGCAGCCCCCCGAACGACAAGACCCAGTACTTC.

The chain couples TRBV2 to TRBJ2-1; the D gene is possibly TRBD1 (6 bases). The germline V gene has CDR1 SNHLY and CDR2 FYNNEI. The CDR3 has 16 amino acids. The ends were cut back, 3 bases at V and 1 base at J, with 13 bases in the middle. CDR3 sequence (DNA): TGTGCCAGCAGTGATAAGGGGGTGTGGTCCTACAATGAGCAGTTCTTC. Translation gives CASSDKGVWSYNEQFF.

This clone showed up just once. The chain carries TRBV30 and TRBJ2-2, with TRBD2 matching over 8 bases. The CDR3 totals 15 residues. Germline CDR1 and CDR2: GTSNPN and SVGIG (reference sequence). With V trimmed by 3 bases and J by 3 bases, 6 bases remained unmatched. The CDR3 reads CAWSASGGYTGELFF. The CDR3 coding sequence is TGTGCCTGGAGCGCCTCGGGAGGGTACACCGGGGAGCTGTTTTTT.